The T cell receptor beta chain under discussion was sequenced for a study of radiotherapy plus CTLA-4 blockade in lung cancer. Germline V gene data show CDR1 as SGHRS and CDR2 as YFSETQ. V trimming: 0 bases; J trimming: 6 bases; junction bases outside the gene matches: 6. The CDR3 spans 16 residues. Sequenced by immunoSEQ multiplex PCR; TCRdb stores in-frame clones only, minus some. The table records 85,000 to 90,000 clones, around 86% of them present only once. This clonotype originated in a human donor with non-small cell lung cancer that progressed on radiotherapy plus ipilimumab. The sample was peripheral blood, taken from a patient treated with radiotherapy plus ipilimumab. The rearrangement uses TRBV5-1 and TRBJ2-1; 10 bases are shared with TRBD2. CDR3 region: CASSLGGTSVPNEQFF. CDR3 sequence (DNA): TGCGCCAGCAGCTTGGGGGGGACTAGCGTACCCAATGAGCAGTTCTTC.